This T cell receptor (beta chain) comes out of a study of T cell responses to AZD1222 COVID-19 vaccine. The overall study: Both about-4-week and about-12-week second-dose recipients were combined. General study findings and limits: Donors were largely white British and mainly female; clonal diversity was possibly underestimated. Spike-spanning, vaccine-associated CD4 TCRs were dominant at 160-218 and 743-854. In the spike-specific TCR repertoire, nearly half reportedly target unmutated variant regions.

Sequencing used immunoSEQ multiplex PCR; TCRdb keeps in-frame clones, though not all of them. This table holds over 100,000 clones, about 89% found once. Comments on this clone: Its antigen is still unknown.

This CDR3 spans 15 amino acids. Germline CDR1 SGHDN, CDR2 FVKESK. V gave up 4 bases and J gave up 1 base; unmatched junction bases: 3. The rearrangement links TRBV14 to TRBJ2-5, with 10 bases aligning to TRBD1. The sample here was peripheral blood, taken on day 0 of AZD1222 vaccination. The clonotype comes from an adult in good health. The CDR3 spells CASSPRDRGQETQYF. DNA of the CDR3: TGTGCCAGCAGCCCCCGGGACAGGGGCCAAGAGACCCAGTACTTC. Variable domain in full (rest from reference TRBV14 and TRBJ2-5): EAGVTQFPSHSVIEKGQTVTLRCDPISGHDNLYWYRRVMGKEIKFLLHFVKESKQDESGMPNNRFLAERTGGTYSTLKVQPAELEDSGVYFCASSPRDRGQETQYFGPGTRLLVL.